This is a list of T cell receptor beta chains from one sample in a study of cytomegalovirus exposure and HLA in healthy donors. Only in-frame clones appear in the TCRdb table, and some are missing; sequencing was by immunoSEQ multiplex PCR. Of roughly 100,000 clones listed, over 65% are singletons. Sequencing used PBMCs. All receptors come from a man in his forties or fifties in good health and CMV-seronegative. CDR3s include the opening cysteine and the closing phenylalanine or tryptophan. The order of the fields is D gene, CDR3 length, J gene, V gene, clone size, CDR3 DNA, CDR3 protein. The D gene is left open where the match is weak. A clone size is listed for some rows: how often the clone was seen (once, few, many), or a class if it is expanded.

- | 14 | TRBJ1-1 | TRBV4-3 | - | TGCGCCAGCAGCCAAGTTCGGGGTGGGTTTGAAGCTTTCTTT | CASSQVRGGFEAFF
TRBD2 | 15 | TRBJ2-1 | TRBV7-3 | - | TGTGCCAGCAGCTCATTGGGACTAGCGGCAGACGAGCAGTTCTTC | CASSSLGLAADEQFF
- | 13 | TRBJ1-1 | TRBV10-3 | - | TGTGCCAGCAGTGAGAGACACTGGACTCAAGCTTTCTTT | CASSERHWTQAFF
TRBD2 | 15 | TRBJ2-7 | TRBV6-5 | - | TGTGCCAGCACTACTGGCAGCGGGGCCTCCTACGAGCAGTACTTC | CASTTGSGASYEQYF
- | 16 | TRBJ1-1 | TRBV9 | - | TGTGCCAGCAGCGTAGGAGTGGGGGCCGGGAACACTGAAGCTTTCTTT | CASSVGVGAGNTEAFF
TRBD1 | 14 | TRBJ1-1 | TRBV7-2 | - | TGTGCCAGCAGCTCAATGACAGGGAGCACTGAAGCTTTCTTT | CASSSMTGSTEAFF
- | 13 | TRBJ2-1 | TRBV9 | - | TGTGCCAGCAGCGTGGGGGGGCCGGGTGAGCAGTTCTTC | CASSVGGPGEQFF
TRBD1 | 16 | TRBJ1-2 | TRBV5-1 | - | TGCGCCAGCAGCTTGACCGGGACAGGGGGAGAGGATGGCTACACCTTC | CASSLTGTGGEDGYTF
- | 18 | TRBJ2-1 | TRBV7-9 | - | TGTGCCAGCAGCTTAGCCAACAGGGTGGAGGAGCCAACAAGTGAGCAGTTCTTC | CASSLANRVEEPTSEQFF
- | 15 | TRBJ2-6 | TRBV6-4 | - | TGTGCCAGCAGCCCAAGCACCTCTGGGGCCAACGTCCTGACTTTC | CASSPSTSGANVLTF
TRBD2 | 14 | TRBJ2-1 | TRBV11-2 | - | TGTGCCAGCAGCCTCCGGACTAGCGGGGACGAGCAGTTCTTC | CASSLRTSGDEQFF
TRBD1 | 14 | TRBJ1-1 | TRBV5-6 | - | TGTGCCAGCAGCTGGACAGGGATGAACACTGAAGCTTTCTTT | CASSWTGMNTEAFF
TRBD1 | 17 | TRBJ1-1 | TRBV4-1 | once | TGCGCCAGCAGCCGGCTCCGGGGGACAGGGTTGAACACTGAAGCTTTCTTT | CASSRLRGTGLNTEAFF
- | 15 | TRBJ2-7 | TRBV6-5 | - | TGTGCCAGCAGTTACTCCTGGAAAAGGGAGCGCGAGCAGTACTTC | CASSYSWKREREQYF
- | 14 | TRBJ1-2 | TRBV2 | - | TGTGCCAGCAGAGGGACGGGAGACTTTTATGGCTACACCTTC | CASRGTGDFYGYTF
- | 13 | TRBJ2-2 | TRBV30 | - | TGTGCCTGGAGCAGGCAGAACACCGGGGAGCTGTTTTTT | CAWSRQNTGELFF
TRBD2 | 16 | TRBJ2-7 | TRBV2 | - | TGTGCCAGCAGTGAAGGAATCGGGACTAGCGGTTACGAGCAGTACTTC | CASSEGIGTSGYEQYF
- | 18 | TRBJ2-6 | TRBV11-2 | - | TGTGCCAGCAGCTTTAGCGGACTCCGGAGCTCTGGGGCCAACGTCCTGACTTTC | CASSFSGLRSSGANVLTF
- | 14 | TRBJ1-1 | TRBV6-6 | - | TGTGCCAGCAGTTACTCACTGGACTACCCAGAAGCTTTCTTT | CASSYSLDYPEAFF
TRBD2 | 15 | TRBJ2-1 | TRBV5-4 | - | TGTGCCAGCAGCCCAGGCGCGGGGGGCCTCGGTGAGCAGTTCTTC | CASSPGAGGLGEQFF
- | 16 | TRBJ2-2 | TRBV6-5 | - | TGTGCCAGCAGTTACGCCACACCTAGTACAACCGGGGAGCTGTTTTTT | CASSYATPSTTGELFF
TRBD2 | 15 | TRBJ2-1 | TRBV4-3 | - | TGCGCCAGCAGCCAAGGGGGGACTAGCGGCAATGAGCAGTTCTTC | CASSQGGTSGNEQFF
TRBD1 | 16 | TRBJ2-7 | TRBV7-2 | once | TGTGCCAGCAGCTTAGGCGGATCGACAGGGAGCTACGAGCAGTACTTC | CASSLGGSTGSYEQYF
- | 15 | TRBJ2-2 | TRBV6-6 | few | TGTGCCAGCAGTCATCGACAAGGGAACACCGGGGAGCTGTTTTTT | CASSHRQGNTGELFF
TRBD1 | 16 | TRBJ2-2 | TRBV10-1 | - | TGCGCCAGCAGGGAAAACAGGGGGCCGAACACCGGGGAGCTGTTTTTT | CASRENRGPNTGELFF
TRBD1 | 14 | TRBJ1-2 | TRBV18 | once | TGTGCCAGCTCACCAGGTGGACAGGACTATGGCTACACCTTC | CASSPGGQDYGYTF
- | 16 | TRBJ1-2 | TRBV7-9 | - | TGTGCCAGCAGCCCAGGGTTGACGGGCAGCAACTATGGCTACACCTTC | CASSPGLTGSNYGYTF
- | 13 | TRBJ1-2 | TRBV4-1 | - | TGCGCCAGCAGCCGAAACACTAACTATGGCTACACCTTC | CASSRNTNYGYTF
- | 15 | TRBJ2-1 | TRBV4-3 | - | TGCGCCAGCAGCCAAGTCCTCCGCTCCTACAATGAGCAGTTCTTC | CASSQVLRSYNEQFF
- | 14 | TRBJ2-7 | TRBV21-1 | - | TGTGCCAGCAGCAACCGGGACTTTATCCACGAGCAGTACTTC | CASSNRDFIHEQYF
TRBD2 | 16 | TRBJ2-1 | TRBV6-5 | - | TGTGCCAGCAGTTCCTCTAGCGGTGTTTCCTACAATGAGCAGTTCTTC | CASSSSSGVSYNEQFF
TRBD1 | 17 | TRBJ1-3 | TRBV4-3 | - | TGCGCCAGCAGCCAAGACGACAGGGGAATTTCTGGAAACACCATATATTTT | CASSQDDRGISGNTIYF
- | 13 | TRBJ1-1 | TRBV27 | - | TGTGCCAGCAGTCCCCCCGCCGGCACTGAAGCTTTCTTT | CASSPPAGTEAFF
- | 14 | TRBJ1-1 | TRBV7-3 | - | TGTGCCAGCAGCTCCGGTGGGGGAGGGACTGAAGCTTTCTTT | CASSSGGGGTEAFF
TRBD1 | 13 | TRBJ1-1 | TRBV27 | once | TGTGCCAGCAGTAGACAGGGGGCGAGGGAAGCTTTCTTT | CASSRQGAREAFF
TRBD2 | 15 | TRBJ2-1 | TRBV19 | - | TGTGCCAGTAGTCCCCTACTAGCGCCAAACAATGAGCAGTTCTTC | CASSPLLAPNNEQFF
- | 12 | TRBJ2-7 | TRBV18 | - | TGTGCCAGCTCACCAAATCAGGGCGAGCAGTACTTC | CASSPNQGEQYF
TRBD2 | 15 | TRBJ2-1 | TRBV6-1 | once | TGTGCCAGCAGTGAAGAGAGCGGGGGGGCGGGGGAGCAGTTCTTC | CASSEESGGAGEQFF
- | 13 | TRBJ2-1 | TRBV25-1 | - | TGTGCCAGCAGTGAACGGGGGAACGATGAGCAGTTCTTC | CASSERGNDEQFF
TRBD1 | 16 | TRBJ1-2 | TRBV5-5 | - | TGTGCCAGCAGCTCAGGGGGAGAGGTGGGATCCTATGGCTACACCTTC | CASSSGGEVGSYGYTF
- | 18 | TRBJ1-6 | TRBV27 | - | TGTGCCAGCAGTCCCCGTGGGGGAACGCAGGGGTTTAATTCACCCCTCCACTTT | CASSPRGGTQGFNSPLHF
- | 12 | TRBJ1-5 | TRBV7-2 | few | TGTGCCAGCAGCGAACAGGGTCAGCCCCAGCATTTT | CASSEQGQPQHF
TRBD2 | 15 | TRBJ2-1 | TRBV25-1 | - | TGTGCCAGCAGTGAACACGGGGGGGGTGTGAATGAGCAGTTCTTC | CASSEHGGGVNEQFF
TRBD1 | 14 | TRBJ2-7 | TRBV28 | - | TGTGCCAGCAGTTTGCCAGACAGGGGGCGCGAGCAGTACTTC | CASSLPDRGREQYF
TRBD2 | 15 | TRBJ2-7 | TRBV7-9 | - | TGTGCCAGCAGCCAGACTAGCGGGGGGTCCTACGAGCAGTACTTC | CASSQTSGGSYEQYF
- | 15 | TRBJ1-2 | TRBV6-1 | few | TGTGCCAGCAGTGAAGGGTTGGGGCAGCTCTATGGCTACACCTTC | CASSEGLGQLYGYTF